This TCR beta chain stems from a study of cytomegalovirus exposure and HLA in healthy donors. Study results and limitations: Accurate prediction of HLA-A and HLA-B alleles (for most subjects) was reportedly achieved from TCR beta sequences.

CDR3 size: 15 residues. From germline, CDR1 is LGHNA and CDR2 YNFKEQ. The V end lost 0 bases, the J end lost 4 bases, and 12 bases lay between the germline ends. Comment on this clone: Its target is not known.

The PCR ran on 60 Vbeta and 13 Jbeta primers. Sequencing used immunoSEQ multiplex PCR; TCRdb keeps in-frame clones, though not all of them. The repertoire holds over 150,000 clones, with 82% as singletons. The sample was PBMCs. This TCR was sampled from a girl aged 5-17 years in good health and CMV-seropositive. This chain links TRBV4-2 with TRBJ1-2, with D possibly TRBD1 on 6 matching bases. CDR3 residues: CASSQDYTGPYGYTF. CDR3 DNA sequence: TGTGCCAGCAGCCAAGACTACACAGGGCCCTATGGCTACACCTTC.